The TCR beta chain described here comes from a study of cytomegalovirus exposure and HLA in healthy donors. Both 60 Vbeta primers and 13 Jbeta primers went into the PCR. The method was immunoSEQ multiplex PCR; TCRdb's version includes in-frame clones alone and lacks a portion of them. The table includes around 160,000 clones, about 78% detected once. The length of the CDR3 is 17 residues. V lost 0 bases, J lost 5 bases, and 12 bases stayed unmatched. Germline loops: CDR1 SGHRS, CDR2 YFSETQ. This TCR came from a male donor in good health and CMV-seronegative. Material: PBMCs. V gene TRBV5-1 combines with J gene TRBJ2-5; 8 nucleotides agree with TRBD1. This chain's CDR3 is CASSLVPGTGGSETQYF. CDR3 bases: TGCGCCAGCAGCTTGGTGCCTGGGACAGGAGGCTCGGAGACCCAGTACTTC.